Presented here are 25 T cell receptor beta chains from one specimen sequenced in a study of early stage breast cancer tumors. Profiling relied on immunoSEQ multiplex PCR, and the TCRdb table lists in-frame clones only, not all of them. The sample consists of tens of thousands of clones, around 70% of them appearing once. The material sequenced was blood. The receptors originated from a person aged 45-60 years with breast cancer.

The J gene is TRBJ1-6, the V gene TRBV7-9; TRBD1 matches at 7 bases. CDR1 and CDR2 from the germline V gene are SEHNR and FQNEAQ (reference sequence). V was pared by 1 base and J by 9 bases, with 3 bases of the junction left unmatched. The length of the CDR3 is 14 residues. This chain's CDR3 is CASSLDRGGSPLHF. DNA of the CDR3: TGTGCCAGCAGCTTAGACAGGGGAGGTTCACCCCTCCACTTT.

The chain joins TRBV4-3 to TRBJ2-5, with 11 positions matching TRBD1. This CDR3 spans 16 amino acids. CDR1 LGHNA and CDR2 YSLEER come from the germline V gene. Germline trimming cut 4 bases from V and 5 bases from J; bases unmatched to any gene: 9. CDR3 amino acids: CASSLGRDRGMETQYF. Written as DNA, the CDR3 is TGCGCCAGCAGCCTTGGGAGGGACAGGGGGATGGAGACCCAGTACTTC.

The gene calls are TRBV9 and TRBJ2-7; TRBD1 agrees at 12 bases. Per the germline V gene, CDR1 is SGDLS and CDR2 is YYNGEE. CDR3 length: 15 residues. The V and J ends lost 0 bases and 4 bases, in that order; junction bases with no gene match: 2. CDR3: CASSVVGQGAYEQYF. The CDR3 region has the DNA TGTGCCAGCAGCGTAGTGGGACAGGGGGCGTACGAGCAGTACTTC.

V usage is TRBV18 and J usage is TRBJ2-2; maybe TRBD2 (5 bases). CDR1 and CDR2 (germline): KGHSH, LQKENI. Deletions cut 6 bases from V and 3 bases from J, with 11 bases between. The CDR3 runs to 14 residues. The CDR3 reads CASSGVSDTGELFF. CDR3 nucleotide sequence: TGTGCCAGCTCGGGAGTTTCGGACACCGGGGAGCTGTTTTTT.

The CDR3 DNA reads TGTGCCAGAGGACAGGGGACTGAAGCTTTCTTT. Encoded protein: CARGQGTEAFF. The chain recombines TRBV2 with TRBJ1-1; 9 bases agree with TRBD1. Germline V gene data show CDR1 as SNHLY and CDR2 as FYNNEI. This CDR3 has 11 amino acids. Unmatched junction bases numbered 1, after V lost 9 bases and J lost 5 bases.

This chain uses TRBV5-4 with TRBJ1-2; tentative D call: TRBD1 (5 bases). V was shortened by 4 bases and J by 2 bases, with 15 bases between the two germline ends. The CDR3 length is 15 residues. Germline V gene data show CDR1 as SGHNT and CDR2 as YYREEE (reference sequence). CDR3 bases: TGTGCCAGCAGCCTAAATTTACAGGAGAACTATGGCTACACCTTC. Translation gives CASSLNLQENYGYTF.

CDR3 residues: CASSLNPGQGNTGELFF. The CDR3 DNA reads TGTGCCAGCAGCCTTAATCCGGGCCAGGGCAACACCGGGGAGCTGTTTTTT. This chain links TRBV7-6 with TRBJ2-2; tentative D call: TRBD1 (5 bases). The V gene lost 5 bases and the J gene lost 2 bases, with 18 bases spanning the gap. There are 17 residues in the CDR3. Germline lookup yields CDR1 SGHVS and CDR2 FNYEAQ.

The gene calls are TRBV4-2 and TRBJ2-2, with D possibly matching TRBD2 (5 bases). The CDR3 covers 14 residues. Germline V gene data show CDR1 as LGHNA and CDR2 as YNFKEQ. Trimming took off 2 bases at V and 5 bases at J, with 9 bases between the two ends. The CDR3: CASSQSPGTGELFF. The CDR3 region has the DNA TGTGCCAGCAGCCAAAGTCCGGGGACCGGGGAGCTGTTTTTT.

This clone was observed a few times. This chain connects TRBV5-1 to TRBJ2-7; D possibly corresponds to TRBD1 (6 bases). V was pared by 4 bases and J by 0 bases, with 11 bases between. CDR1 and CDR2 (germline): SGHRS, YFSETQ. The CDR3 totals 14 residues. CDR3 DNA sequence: TGCGCCAGCAGCCCCGGGACAACCTCCTACGAGCAGTACTTC. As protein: CASSPGTTSYEQYF.

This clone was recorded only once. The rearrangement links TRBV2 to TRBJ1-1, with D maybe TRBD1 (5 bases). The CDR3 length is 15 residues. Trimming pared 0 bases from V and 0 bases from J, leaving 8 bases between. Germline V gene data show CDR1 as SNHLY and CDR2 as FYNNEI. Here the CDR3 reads CASSEAMDMNTEAFF. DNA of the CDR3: TGTGCCAGCAGTGAAGCGATGGACATGAACACTGAAGCTTTCTTT.

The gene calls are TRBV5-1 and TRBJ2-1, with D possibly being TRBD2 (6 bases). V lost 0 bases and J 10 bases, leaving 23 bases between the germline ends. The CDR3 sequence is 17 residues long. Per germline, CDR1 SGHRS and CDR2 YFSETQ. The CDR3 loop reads CASSLGGSGIRNEEQFF. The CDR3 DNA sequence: TGCGCCAGCAGCTTGGGTGGTAGCGGAATAAGAAATGAAGAGCAGTTCTTC. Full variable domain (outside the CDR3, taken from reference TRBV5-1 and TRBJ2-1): KAGVTQTPRYLIKTRGQQVTLSCSPISGHRSVSWYQQTPGQGLQFLFEYFSETQRNKGNFPGRFSGRQFSNSRSEMNVSTLELGDSALYLCASSLGGSGIRNEEQFFGPGTRLTVL.

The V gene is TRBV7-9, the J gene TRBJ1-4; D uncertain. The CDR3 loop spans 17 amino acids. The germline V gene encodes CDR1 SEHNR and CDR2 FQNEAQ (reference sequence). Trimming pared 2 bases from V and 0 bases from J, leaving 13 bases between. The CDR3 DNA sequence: TGTGCCAGCAGCTTAAAAGCCACGGTGGCAACTAATGAAAAACTGTTTTTT. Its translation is CASSLKATVATNEKLFF.

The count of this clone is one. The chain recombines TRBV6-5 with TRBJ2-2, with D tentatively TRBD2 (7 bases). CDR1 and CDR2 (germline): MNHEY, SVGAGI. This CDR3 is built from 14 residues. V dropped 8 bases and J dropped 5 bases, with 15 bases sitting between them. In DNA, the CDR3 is TGTGCCAGCCGACGGGGGGCGAGGACCGGGGAGCTGTTTTTT. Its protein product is CASRRGARTGELFF.

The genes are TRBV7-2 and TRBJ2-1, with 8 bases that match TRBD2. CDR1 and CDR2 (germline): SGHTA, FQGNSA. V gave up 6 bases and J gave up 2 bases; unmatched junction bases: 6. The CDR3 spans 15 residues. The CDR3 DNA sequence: TGTGCCAGCAGGGTGGGTAGCGGGGCCTACAATGAGCAGTTCTTC. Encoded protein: CASRVGSGAYNEQFF.

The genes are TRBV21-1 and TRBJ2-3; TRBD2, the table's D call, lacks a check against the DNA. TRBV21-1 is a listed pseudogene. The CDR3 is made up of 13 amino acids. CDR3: CASFSYPPDTQYF. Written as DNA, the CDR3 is TGTGCCAGCTTCTCCTACCCACCAGATACGCAGTATTTT.

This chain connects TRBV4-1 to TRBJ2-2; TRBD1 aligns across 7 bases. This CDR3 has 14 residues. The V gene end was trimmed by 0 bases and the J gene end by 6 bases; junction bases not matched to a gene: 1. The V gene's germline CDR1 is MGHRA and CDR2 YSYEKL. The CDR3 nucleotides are TGCGCCAGCAGCCAAGAGCAGGGGGCCGGGGAGCTGTTTTTT. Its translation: CASSQEQGAGELFF.

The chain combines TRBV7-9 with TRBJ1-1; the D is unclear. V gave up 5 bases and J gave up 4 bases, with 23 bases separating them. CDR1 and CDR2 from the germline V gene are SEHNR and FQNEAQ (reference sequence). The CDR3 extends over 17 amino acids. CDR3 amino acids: CASSPRPEREPRTEAFF. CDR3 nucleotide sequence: TGTGCCAGCAGCCCCCGGCCCGAGAGGGAACCTCGCACTGAAGCTTTCTTT.

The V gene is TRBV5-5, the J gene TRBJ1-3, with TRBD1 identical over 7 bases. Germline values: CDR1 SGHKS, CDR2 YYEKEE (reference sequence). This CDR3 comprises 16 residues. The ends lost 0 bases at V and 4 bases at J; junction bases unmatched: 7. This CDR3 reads CASSLDRGRPGNTIYF. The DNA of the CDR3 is TGTGCCAGCAGCTTGGACAGGGGACGCCCGGGAAACACCATATATTTT.

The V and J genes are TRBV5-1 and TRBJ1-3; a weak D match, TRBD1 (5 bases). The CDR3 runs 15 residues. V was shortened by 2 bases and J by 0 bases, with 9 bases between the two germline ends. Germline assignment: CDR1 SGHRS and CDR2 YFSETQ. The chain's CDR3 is CASSLGAGSGNTIYF. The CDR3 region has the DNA TGCGCCAGCAGCTTAGGGGCTGGCTCTGGAAACACCATATATTTT.

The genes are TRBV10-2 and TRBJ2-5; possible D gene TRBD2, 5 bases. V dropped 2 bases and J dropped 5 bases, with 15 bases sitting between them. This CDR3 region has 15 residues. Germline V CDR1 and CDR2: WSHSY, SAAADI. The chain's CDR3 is CASSEAYHGGETQYF. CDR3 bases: TGCGCCAGCAGTGAGGCGTACCACGGCGGGGAGACCCAGTACTTC.

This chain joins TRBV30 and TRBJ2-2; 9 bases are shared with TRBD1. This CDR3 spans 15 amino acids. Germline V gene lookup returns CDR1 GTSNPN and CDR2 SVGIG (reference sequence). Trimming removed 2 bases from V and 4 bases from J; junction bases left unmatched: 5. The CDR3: CAWSFRDRVTGELFF. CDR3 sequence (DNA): TGTGCCTGGAGTTTCCGGGACAGGGTCACCGGGGAGCTGTTTTTT.

CDR3 nucleotide sequence: TGTGCCAGCAGGGATGGAGGAGAGACCCAGTACTTC. It is translated as CASRDGGETQYF. This chain connects TRBV6-6 to TRBJ2-5; D is possibly TRBD2 (5 bases). The germline gives CDR1 MNHNY, CDR2 SVGAGI (reference sequence). The CDR3 spans 12 residues. Trimming left V 6 bases short and J 4 bases short, with 9 bases between.

For the CDR3, the DNA is TGTGCCAGCAGCCGGCCTAGCGGGGGGTACAATGAGCAGTTCTTC. Translated: CASSRPSGGYNEQFF. The chain is built from TRBV7-8 and TRBJ2-1, with 11 bases that match TRBD2. This CDR3 is built from 15 residues. Germline-derived CDR1 and CDR2 are SGHVS and FQNEAQ. With V trimmed by 5 bases and J by 4 bases, 4 bases remained unmatched.

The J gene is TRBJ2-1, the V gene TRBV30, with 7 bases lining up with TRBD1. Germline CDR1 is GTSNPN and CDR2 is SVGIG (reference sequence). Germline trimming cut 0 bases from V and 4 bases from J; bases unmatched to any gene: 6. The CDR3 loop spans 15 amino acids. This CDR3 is CAWSVGGTEYNEQFF. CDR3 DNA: TGTGCCTGGAGTGTTGGTGGGACAGAGTACAATGAGCAGTTCTTC.

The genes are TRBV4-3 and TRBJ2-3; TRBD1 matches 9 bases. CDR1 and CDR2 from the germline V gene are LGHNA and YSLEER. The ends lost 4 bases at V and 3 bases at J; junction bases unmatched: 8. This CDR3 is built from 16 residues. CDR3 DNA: TGCGCCAGCAGCCTACAGGGGGCCGGGCCAACAGATACGCAGTATTTT. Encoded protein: CASSLQGAGPTDTQYF.